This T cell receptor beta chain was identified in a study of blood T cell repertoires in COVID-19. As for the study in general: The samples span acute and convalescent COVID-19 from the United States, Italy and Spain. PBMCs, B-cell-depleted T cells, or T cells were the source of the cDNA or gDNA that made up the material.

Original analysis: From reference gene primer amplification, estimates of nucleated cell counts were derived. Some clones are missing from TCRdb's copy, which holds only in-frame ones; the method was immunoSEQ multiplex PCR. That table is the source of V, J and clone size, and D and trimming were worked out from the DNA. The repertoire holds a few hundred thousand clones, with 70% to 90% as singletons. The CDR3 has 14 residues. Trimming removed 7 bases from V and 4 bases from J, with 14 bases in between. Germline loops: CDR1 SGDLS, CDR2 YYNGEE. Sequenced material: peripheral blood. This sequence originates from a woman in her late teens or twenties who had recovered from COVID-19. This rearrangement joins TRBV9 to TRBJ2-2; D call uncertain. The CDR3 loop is CASHSSKITGELFF. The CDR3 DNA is TGTGCCAGCCATAGTAGCAAGATCACCGGGGAGCTGTTTTTT.